The 20 T cell receptor beta chains below all came from one sample that was sequenced in a study of blood T cell repertoires in COVID-19. Sequenced by immunoSEQ multiplex PCR; TCRdb stores in-frame clones only, minus some. The top ten clones hold approximately 0.3% of a sample with approximately 670,000 clones, 75% to 90% of them seen once. Sequenced sample: peripheral blood. The receptors were gathered from a woman in her late teens or twenties with acute or convalescent COVID-19.

V and J are TRBV7-8 and TRBJ1-2, with D uncertain. The germline V gene encodes CDR1 SGHVS and CDR2 FQNEAQ. This CDR3 has 15 residues. V was pared by 1 base and J by 0 bases, with 9 bases between. The CDR3 region has the DNA TGTGCCAGCAGCTTAGTAACACCGTCTAACTATGGCTACACCTTC. This gives the protein CASSLVTPSNYGYTF.

V is TRBV18 and J is TRBJ2-7; D is perhaps TRBD1 (6 bases). CDR1 KGHSH and CDR2 LQKENI come from the germline V gene. This CDR3 comprises 13 residues. With 6 bases removed from V and 4 bases from J, the gap between germline ends came to 13 bases. As DNA, the CDR3 is TGTGCCAGCTCCACCAGGGGTAAATACGAGCAGTACTTC. Protein: CASSTRGKYEQYF.

In this sample, this clone turned up once. The J gene is TRBJ1-2, the V gene TRBV7-8; TRBD1 matches at 8 bases. Per the germline V gene, CDR1 is SGHVS and CDR2 is FQNEAQ. This CDR3 contains 15 residues. V trimming: 3 bases; J trimming: 1 base; junction bases outside the gene matches: 4. The CDR3 coding sequence is TGTGCCAGCAGCTTGGCAGGGGGCCGTAACTATGGCTACACCTTC. Its protein product is CASSLAGGRNYGYTF.

The CDR3: CSVFPVRDIDRGGYTF. The CDR3 region has the DNA TGCAGCGTGTTCCCCGTTAGGGACATAGATCGTGGCGGCTACACCTTC. The rearrangement uses TRBV29-1 and TRBJ1-2; possible D gene TRBD1, 6 bases. Germline CDR1 SQVTM, CDR2 ANQGSEA. The CDR3 has 16 amino acids. V was pared by 6 bases and J by 8 bases, with 28 bases between.

V gene TRBV12-3 or TRBV12-4 combines with J gene TRBJ1-1; D is ambiguous. CDR3 length: 13 amino acids. The V gene lost 6 bases and the J gene lost 10 bases, with 18 bases spanning the gap. The CDR3: CASSPSGAGRAFF. In DNA, the CDR3 is TGTGCCAGCAGCCCTTCGGGTGCGGGTCGAGCTTTCTTT.

The chain joins TRBV7-6 to TRBJ2-7, with 7 bases identical to TRBD1. The V gene end was trimmed by 3 bases and the J gene end by 5 bases; junction bases not matched to a gene: 13. This CDR3 spans 16 amino acids. Germline lookup yields CDR1 SGHVS and CDR2 FNYEAQ. Here the CDR3 reads CASSFGQDLLRDEQYF. DNA for the CDR3: TGTGCCAGCAGCTTCGGACAGGACCTCCTTCGGGACGAGCAGTACTTC.

The V call is TRBV9, the J call TRBJ2-1; D not resolved. The CDR3 length is 16 residues. The V gene's germline CDR1 is SGDLS and CDR2 YYNGEE. V lost 0 bases to trimming and J lost 0 bases, with 10 bases between them. CDR3 sequence reads: CASSVASESSYNEQFF. CDR3 nucleotide sequence: TGTGCCAGCAGCGTAGCATCGGAGAGCTCCTACAATGAGCAGTTCTTC. The variable domain in full, completed from reference TRBV9 and TRBJ2-1, reads DSGVTQTPKHLITATGQRVTLRCSPRSGDLSVYWYQQSLDQGLQFLIQYYNGEERAKGNILERFSAQQFPDLHSELNLSSLELGDSALYFCASSVASESSYNEQFFGPGTRLTVL.

This clone was seen a few times. The V and J genes are TRBV19 and TRBJ1-2; a possible D gene is TRBD1 (6 bases). Germline V gives CDR1 LNHDA, CDR2 SQIVND (reference sequence). The V gene lost 9 bases and the J gene lost 5 bases, with 25 bases spanning the gap. The CDR3 is made up of 16 amino acids. The CDR3 region has the DNA TGTGCCAGGCCCCCGCGGGACGGGGGGCAACCTTATGGCTACACCTTC. It specifies CARPPRDGGQPYGYTF.

The CDR3 DNA reads as TGTGCCAGCAGCGTCCGGGACACAGGGGGGAATTCACCCCTCCACTTT. This codes for CASSVRDTGGNSPLHF. The rearrangement uses TRBV9 and TRBJ1-6; 8 nucleotides line up with TRBD1. CDR3 length: 16 residues. V shed 2 bases, J shed 7 bases, and the junction held 8 bases outside the gene matches. Germline V gives CDR1 SGDLS, CDR2 YYNGEE.

The genes are TRBV18 and TRBJ2-7; 7 positions agree with TRBD1. CDR3 length: 14 amino acids. Germline CDR1 KGHSH, CDR2 LQKENI. The V and J ends lost 0 bases and 1 base, in that order; junction bases with no gene match: 0. The CDR3 spells CASSPPDRSYEQYF. CDR3 in DNA: TGTGCCAGCTCACCACCGGACAGGTCCTACGAGCAGTACTTC.

The gene calls are TRBV5-6 and TRBJ1-1; possible D gene TRBD1, 5 bases. Germline V lookup: CDR1 SGHDT, CDR2 YYEEEE. V lost 4 bases and J lost 2, with 21 bases in between. The CDR3 sequence is 17 residues long. DNA of the CDR3: TGTGCCAGCAGCGGGGAGGAGGAAGGGTGGGGCAACACTGAAGCTTTCTTT. This encodes CASSGEEEGWGNTEAFF.

CDR3 sequence reads: CASGPQMPSSTEAFF. The CDR3 DNA reads TGTGCCAGCGGCCCCCAAATGCCGTCTAGCACTGAAGCTTTCTTT. The genes are TRBV6-6 and TRBJ1-1, with D unclear. Germline V gene data show CDR1 as MNHNY and CDR2 as SVGAGI (reference sequence). This CDR3 spans 15 amino acids. Trimming stripped 8 bases from V and 4 bases from J, with 20 bases between.

V and J are TRBV3-1 (or the pseudogene TRBV3-2) and TRBJ1-1, with 7 positions matching TRBD1. The CDR3 is 16 residues long. The germline V gene has CDR1 LGHDT and CDR2 YNNKEL (reference sequence). The trim removed 4 bases at V and 0 bases at J, leaving 8 bases unmatched. CDR3 in amino acids: CASSPLSGTVNTEAFF. In nucleotides, the CDR3 is TGTGCCAGCAGCCCCCTGAGTGGGACAGTGAACACTGAAGCTTTCTTT.

The chain combines TRBV5-5 with TRBJ1-2; 7 bases are shared with TRBD1. The germline V gene has CDR1 SGHKS and CDR2 YYEKEE (reference sequence). V lost 4 bases to trimming and J lost 7 bases; unmatched junction nucleotides: 10. This CDR3 is built from 14 residues. DNA for the CDR3: TGTGCCAGCAGCCTAACGGACAGGAGTCCTGGCTACACCTTC. Translated, it gives CASSLTDRSPGYTF.

The chain uses TRBV7-9 and TRBJ2-1; 9 nucleotides match TRBD1. The CDR3 spans 14 residues. V gave up 5 bases and J gave up 9 bases; unmatched junction bases: 8. Germline V lookup: CDR1 SEHNR, CDR2 FQNEAQ (reference sequence). CDR3 nucleotide sequence: TGTGCCAGCAGCCCAGGACAGGGGAAGAGTGAGCAGTTCTTC. Translation gives CASSPGQGKSEQFF.

The chain recombines TRBV4-2 with TRBJ2-4; TRBD2 aligns across 11 bases. Germline CDR1 reads LGHNA; CDR2 reads YNFKEQ. Trimming cost V 3 bases and J 0 bases; bases outside gene matches: 16. There are 21 residues in the CDR3. The CDR3 spells CASSHPFLGGLAELAKNIQYF. DNA for the CDR3: TGTGCCAGCAGCCATCCCTTTTTGGGGGGACTAGCGGAATTAGCCAAAAACATTCAGTACTTC.

V usage is TRBV11-3 and J usage is TRBJ2-5; weak D call: TRBD2 (5 bases). Trimming took off 4 bases at V and 2 bases at J, with 11 bases between the two ends. Germline V CDR1 and CDR2: SGHNT, YENEEA. This CDR3 is 14 amino acids long. Here the CDR3 DNA reads TGTGCCAGCAGCTCGACCGGGGATCAAGAGACCCAGTACTTC. Residues: CASSSTGDQETQYF. Looking up the rest from reference TRBV11-3 and TRBJ2-5 gives the full variable domain: EAGVVQSPRYKIIEKKQPVAFWCNPISGHNTLYWYLQNLGQGPELLIRYENEEAVDDSQLPKDRFSAERLKGVDSTLKIQPAELGDSAVYLCASSSTGDQETQYFGPGTRLLVL.

The J gene is TRBJ1-4, the V gene TRBV6-5; 7 bases fit TRBD1. Unmatched junction bases numbered 8, after V lost 5 bases and J lost 5 bases. Looked up from germline, CDR1 is MNHEY and CDR2 is SVGAGI. The CDR3 is 15 residues long. The CDR3 DNA follows: TGTGCCAGCAGTCTTGACAGGGCTCCCAATGAAAAACTGTTTTTT. Amino acids: CASSLDRAPNEKLFF.

The chain recombines TRBV29-1 with TRBJ1-2; 7 bases match TRBD1. The CDR3 length is 12 residues. Losses at the gene ends were 7 bases for V and 6 bases for J; bases not matched to a gene: 8. Germline CDR1 and CDR2: SQVTM and ANQGSEA. The CDR3 region has the DNA TGCAGCGCTCTGGGGACAGCAGATGGCTACACCTTC. The encoded protein is CSALGTADGYTF.

The V and J genes are TRBV18 and TRBJ2-7, with D unclear. The ends were cut back, 3 bases at V and 2 bases at J, with 11 bases in the middle. The CDR3 spans 14 residues. The V gene's germline CDR1 is KGHSH and CDR2 LQKENI. The CDR3 DNA reads as TGTGCCAGCTCACCGTCCTACGTAACCTACGAGCAGTACTTC. It yields the protein CASSPSYVTYEQYF.